This T cell receptor (beta chain) was observed in a study of T cell responses to AZD1222 COVID-19 vaccine. General study points: Nearly half of spike-specific TCRs reportedly target variant regions that are unmutated in the B.1.351 and B.1.1.7 variants. White British ancestry dominated among donors, who included more females, and clonal diversity was possibly underestimated. Only 5 or 6 AZD1222 recipients tested seropositive at baseline.

Sequencing used immunoSEQ multiplex PCR; TCRdb keeps in-frame clones, though not all of them. The sample holds 80,000 to 130,000 clones, 87% seen once. CDR3 length equals 13 residues. J lost 6 bases, V lost 6 bases, and 6 bases had no gene match. The germline CDR1 and CDR2 sequences are LGHDT and YNNKEL (reference sequence). Note on this clone: Antigen unknown.

The specimen was peripheral blood, collected on day 0 of AZD1222 vaccination. The chain carries TRBV3-1 (or the pseudogene TRBV3-2) and TRBJ1-2; 8 bases are shared with TRBD1. The receptor comes from an adult in good health. The CDR3 DNA follows: TGTGCCAGCAGTCCGACAGGGGCAAATGGCTACACCTTC. It yields the protein CASSPTGANGYTF.